This T cell receptor (beta chain) was captured in a study of T cell changes during pregnancy in multiple sclerosis. The repertoire was sequenced with immunoSEQ multiplex PCR; TCRdb's copy has only in-frame clones and lacks some. The sample lists over 100,000 clones; 90% to 95% were seen once. CDR3 length: 18 amino acids. The V gene's germline CDR1 is LNHDA and CDR2 SQIVND (reference sequence). The ends were cut back, 1 base at V and 0 bases at J, with 13 bases in the middle. The TCR was taken from a female donor with multiple sclerosis, enrolled in a pregnancy study. The sequenced sample was peripheral blood, obtained in the third trimester of pregnancy. This rearrangement joins TRBV19 to TRBJ2-6; maybe TRBD1 (5 bases). CDR3 DNA: TGTGCCAGTAGTATAGGACAGCTAAGAAACTCTGGGGCCAACGTCCTGACTTTC. This encodes CASSIGQLRNSGANVLTF.